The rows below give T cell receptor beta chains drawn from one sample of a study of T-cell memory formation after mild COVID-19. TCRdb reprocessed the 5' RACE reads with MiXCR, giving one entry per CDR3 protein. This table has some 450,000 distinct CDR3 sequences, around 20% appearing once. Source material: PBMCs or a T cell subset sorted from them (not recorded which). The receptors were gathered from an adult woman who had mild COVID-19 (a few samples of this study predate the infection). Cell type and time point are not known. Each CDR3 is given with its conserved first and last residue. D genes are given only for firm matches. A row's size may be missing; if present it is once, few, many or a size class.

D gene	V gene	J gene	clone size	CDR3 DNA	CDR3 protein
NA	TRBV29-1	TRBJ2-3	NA	TGCAGCGTTGATTCCGGTAGGGCAGATACGCAGTATTTT	CSVDSGRADTQYF
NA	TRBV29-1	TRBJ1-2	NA	TGCAGCGTCGGGGACGATCACGGGGGCTACACCTTC	CSVGDDHGGYTF
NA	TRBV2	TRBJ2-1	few	TGTGCCAGCAACCTGATAGAGACAAATGAGCAGTTCTTC	CASNLIETNEQFF
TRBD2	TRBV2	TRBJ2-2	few	TGTGCCAGCAGTGAGGGACTAGCGGGAGTATGGACCGGGGAGCTGTTTTTT	CASSEGLAGVWTGELFF
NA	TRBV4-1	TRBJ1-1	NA	TGCGCCAGCAGCCAAGGGGTTTTGGACACTGAAGCTTTCTTT	CASSQGVLDTEAFF
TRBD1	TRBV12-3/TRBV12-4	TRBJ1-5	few	TGTGCCAGCAGAACTTCGGGACAGCTACTCAATCAGCCCCAGCATTTT	CASRTSGQLLNQPQHF
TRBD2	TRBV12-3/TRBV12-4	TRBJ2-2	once	TGTGCCAGCAGTTTAAGGCTAGCGGGCGTCACCGGGGAGCTGTTTTTT	CASSLRLAGVTGELFF
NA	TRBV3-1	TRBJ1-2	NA	TGTGCCAGCAGCCAAGACGAGGGGTACTATGGCTACACCTTC	CASSQDEGYYGYTF
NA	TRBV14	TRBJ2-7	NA	TGTGCCAGCAGCCAAGGGGTCTGGAGCTACGAGCAGTACTTC	CASSQGVWSYEQYF
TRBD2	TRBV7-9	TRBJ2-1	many	TGTGCCAGCAGCTCAACGGGGGGCTCCTACAATGAGCAGTTCTTC	CASSSTGGSYNEQFF
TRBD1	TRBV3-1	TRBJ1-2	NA	TGTGCCAGCAGCGCAGCTGGGACAGCCTTCTATGGCTACACCTTC	CASSAAGTAFYGYTF
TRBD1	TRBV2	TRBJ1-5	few	TGTGCCAGCAGTGACAGGGGGCTTGGTTTTCTTAGCAATCAGCCCCAGCATTTT	CASSDRGLGFLSNQPQHF
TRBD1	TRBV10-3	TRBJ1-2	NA	TGTGCCATCAGTGAGTCTGGACAGGGCCTAGCTAACTATGGCTACACCTTC	CAISESGQGLANYGYTF
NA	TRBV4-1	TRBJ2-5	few	TGCGCCAGCAGCGGACTAGGGGGCTCAAAGACCCAGTACTTC	CASSGLGGSKTQYF
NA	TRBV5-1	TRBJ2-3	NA	TGCGCCAGCAGCTCGACTGGGCTCCCAGAAGATACGCAGTATTTT	CASSSTGLPEDTQYF
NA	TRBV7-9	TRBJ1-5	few	TGTGCCAGCAGCGATAAGGTTGGCCAGCCCCAGCATTTT	CASSDKVGQPQHF
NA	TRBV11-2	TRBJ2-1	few	TGTGCCAGCAGCTTCACCCAGGAGCAGTTCTTC	CASSFTQEQFF
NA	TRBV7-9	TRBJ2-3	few	TGTGCCAGCAGGAGGGGGGAAAGCACAGATACGCAGTATTTT	CASRRGESTDTQYF
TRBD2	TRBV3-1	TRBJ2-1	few	TGTGCCAGCAGCCGACTAGCGGGCAGCTCCTACAATGAGCAGTTCTTC	CASSRLAGSSYNEQFF
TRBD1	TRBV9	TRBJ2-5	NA	TGTGCCAGCAGCGTAGGGGGACAGGTGGCCCAAGAGACCCAGTACTTC	CASSVGGQVAQETQYF
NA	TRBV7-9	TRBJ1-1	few	TGTGCCAGCAGCTTAGCGGTGGCAAAAGCTTTCTTT	CASSLAVAKAFF
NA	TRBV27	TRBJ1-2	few	TGTGCCAGCAGTTTATCGTCCAGTTATGGCTACACCTTC	CASSLSSSYGYTF
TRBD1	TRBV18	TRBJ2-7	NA	TGTGCCAGCTCACCAGTGACAGGGATTATGAGGGAGCAGTACTTC	CASSPVTGIMREQYF
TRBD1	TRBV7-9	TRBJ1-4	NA	TGTGCCAGCAGCGCATGGGGACAGGCTAATGAAAAACTGTTTTTT	CASSAWGQANEKLFF
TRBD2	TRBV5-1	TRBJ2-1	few	TGCGCCAGCAGCTTGGCACTAGCGGGAGGAGGGGAGCAGTTCTTC	CASSLALAGGGEQFF
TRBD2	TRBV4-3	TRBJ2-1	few	TGCGCCAGCAGCCAAGATCATGAGGAGCGGGGGTTCTACAATGAGCAGTTCTTC	CASSQDHEERGFYNEQFF
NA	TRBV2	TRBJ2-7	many	TGTGCCAGCAGGGAGGACAGCTCCTACGAGCAGTACTTC	CASREDSSYEQYF
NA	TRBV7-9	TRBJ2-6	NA	TGTGCCAGCAGATCAAAACCCGGGACTGCCCTCCAAAACGTCCTGACTTTC	CASRSKPGTALQNVLTF
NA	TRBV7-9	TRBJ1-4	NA	TGTGCCAGCAGCCTAGCAGGGTTGGGTGAAAAACTGTTTTTT	CASSLAGLGEKLFF
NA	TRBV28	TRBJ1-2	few	TGTGCCAGCAGAATCGTCTCCCGGACAGCTAACTATGGCTACACCTTC	CASRIVSRTANYGYTF
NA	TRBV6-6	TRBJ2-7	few	TGTGCCAGCAGGGCGGGTTCCTACGAGCAGTACTTC	CASRAGSYEQYF
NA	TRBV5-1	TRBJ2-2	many	TGCGCCAGCAGAGGGACAACGTCTACCGGGGAGCTGTTTTTT	CASRGTTSTGELFF
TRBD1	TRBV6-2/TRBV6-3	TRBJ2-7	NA	TGTGCCAGCAGTGGGCCGACAGGGTACTACGAGCAGTACTTC	CASSGPTGYYEQYF
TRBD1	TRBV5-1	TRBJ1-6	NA	TGCGCCAGCAGCCATGGGACAGACCGAAATTCACCCCTCCACTTT	CASSHGTDRNSPLHF
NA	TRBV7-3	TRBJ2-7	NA	TGTGCCAGCAGCTGCCGGGAGGGACAGGGAACTTATCATGTCTACGAGCAGTACTTC	CASSCREGQGTYHVYEQYF
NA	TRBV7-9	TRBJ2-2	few	TGTGCCAGCAGCTTCGGGGGTAGATCCGGGGAGCTGTTTTTT	CASSFGGRSGELFF
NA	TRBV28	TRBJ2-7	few	TGTGCCAGCACCGCTGGAGCGCAGGGAGCCTACGAGCAGTACTTC	CASTAGAQGAYEQYF
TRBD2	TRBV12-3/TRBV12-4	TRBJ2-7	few	TGTGCCAGCCAGCGGGGGCGCTCCTACGAGCAGTACTTC	CASQRGRSYEQYF
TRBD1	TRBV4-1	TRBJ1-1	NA	TGCGCCAGCAGCCTATCGGGACAGGGGTTCACTGAAGCTTTCTTT	CASSLSGQGFTEAFF
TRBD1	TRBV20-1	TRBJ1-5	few	TGCAGTGCGCGGACAGGGGGGCCCTATAGCAATCAGCCCCAGCATTTT	CSARTGGPYSNQPQHF
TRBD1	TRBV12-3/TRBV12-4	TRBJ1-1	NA	TGTGCCAGCAGTTCGGGGAATAGGGGGCGAGGAACTGAAGCTTTCTTT	CASSSGNRGRGTEAFF